This T cell receptor beta chain was profiled in a study of blood T cells in healthy people across ages. Findings and caveats of the study: PBMC samples, being unsorted, prevented any conclusive comparison of naive and antigen-experienced cells.

This CDR3 has 16 amino acids. The germline V gene encodes CDR1 MDHEN and CDR2 SYDVKM. V was pared by 5 bases and J by 11 bases, with 20 bases of the junction left unmatched. As to this clonotype: Its antigen is unknown.

Donor samples were obtained from healthy Caucasian individuals from Russia, aged about 6 to 90. Roughly 10 milliliters was the volume of peripheral blood drawn from each donor. PCR was performed a second time for roughly 7 to 11 cycles using a sample-barcoded 5' primer and a J-beta primer mix. Via MiXCR, TCRdb re-called the 5' RACE reads, giving one row per CDR3 protein. The sample comprises about 1.8 million distinct CDR3 sequences, around 50% of which are singletons, and more than 2% rests with the top ten. This TCR was recovered from a woman in her thirties or forties in good health. The sample taken for sequencing was blood. V is TRBV28 and J is TRBJ2-5; 7 bases are shared with TRBD1. CDR3 sequence: CASSPPWTGRSNEQYF. CDR3 nucleotides: TGTGCCAGCAGTCCTCCATGGACAGGAAGGAGCAATGAGCAGTACTTC.